The 14 T cell receptor beta chains below were found in one sample sequenced in a study of blood T cell repertoires in COVID-19. Profiling relied on immunoSEQ multiplex PCR, and the TCRdb table lists in-frame clones only, not all of them. The table has 100,000 or so clones, approximately 80% seen once. The specimen was peripheral blood. These receptors came from a human donor in a cohort sampled during active COVID-19.

The rearrangement joins TRBV18 to TRBJ1-2, with 10 bases that match TRBD1. Trimming cost V 3 bases and J 6 bases; bases outside gene matches: 7. This CDR3 has 15 amino acids. Germline assignment: CDR1 KGHSH and CDR2 LQKENI. DNA for the CDR3: TGTGCCAGCTCACCGCCCGGGGACAGGGGTCATGGCTACACCTTC. Translation: CASSPPGDRGHGYTF.

This clone has only one observation. This chain links TRBV3-1 (or the pseudogene TRBV3-2) with TRBJ1-6; weak D call: TRBD1 (5 bases). Germline V lookup: CDR1 LGHDT, CDR2 YNNKEL (reference sequence). Deletions cut 1 base from V and 4 bases from J, with 11 bases between. The CDR3 sequence is 16 residues long. The CDR3 loop is CASSQAGRQYNSPLHF. CDR3 bases: TGTGCCAGCAGCCAAGCTGGGCGACAGTATAATTCACCCCTCCACTTT.

This chain joins TRBV18 and TRBJ1-2; TRBD1 might be the D (6 bases). The CDR3 covers 19 residues. CDR1 and CDR2 from the germline V gene are KGHSH and LQKENI. V gave up 3 bases and J gave up 2 bases, with 25 bases separating them. The CDR3 DNA reads TGTGCCAGCTCACCTACAACCGGGACACCAAGCCGAAACAACTATGGCTACACCTTC. It specifies CASSPTTGTPSRNNYGYTF.

This chain joins TRBV20-1 and TRBJ1-5; D not certain. CDR3 size: 14 residues. Trimming removed 3 bases from V and 4 bases from J, with 13 bases in between. Looked up from germline, CDR1 is DFQATT and CDR2 is SNEGSKA (reference sequence). Here the CDR3 reads CSASGNQNNQPQHF. As DNA, the CDR3 is TGCAGTGCTAGTGGTAATCAGAATAATCAGCCCCAGCATTTT.

The chain recombines TRBV6-1 with TRBJ2-1; TRBD1 matches at 8 bases. CDR3 length equals 13 residues. Trimming took 3 bases from V and 5 from J; bases not matched to a gene: 0. Germline CDR1 reads MNHNS; CDR2 reads SASEGT. The DNA of the CDR3 is TGTGCCAGCAGTGAGGACAGGGACAATGAGCAGTTCTTC. Translated: CASSEDRDNEQFF.

The rearrangement links TRBV29-1 to TRBJ1-3, with unresolved D. Germline CDR1 and CDR2: SQVTM and ANQGSEA. V gave up 4 bases and J gave up 0 bases, with 13 bases separating them. CDR3 size: 15 residues. The CDR3 protein is CSVAGDLHSGNTIYF. CDR3 coding DNA: TGCAGCGTTGCAGGCGATCTACACTCTGGAAACACCATATATTTT.

This clone was detected only a few times. This sequence joins TRBV19 and TRBJ2-4, with 7 bases that match TRBD1. The CDR3 consists of 12 residues. Trimming took 4 bases from V and 15 from J; bases not matched to a gene: 9. Germline lookup yields CDR1 LNHDA and CDR2 SQIVND (reference sequence). The DNA for the CDR3 is TGTGCCAGTAGTACCGGGGACAGCCCTGGGTACTTC. Amino acid sequence: CASSTGDSPGYF.

J is TRBJ2-5 and V is TRBV6-2 or TRBV6-3; D is uncertain. The CDR3 has 11 residues. Trimming shortened V by 5 bases and J by 3 bases, and 4 bases separated the two germline ends. Germline CDR1 and CDR2: MNHEY and SVGEGT. Written as DNA, the CDR3 is TGTGCCAGCAGTCCCAAAGAGACCCAGTACTTC. It is translated as CASSPKETQYF.

V usage is TRBV6-6 and J usage is TRBJ2-7; 9 nucleotides match TRBD2. The CDR3 length is 16 residues. Germline CDR1 reads MNHNY; CDR2 reads SVGAGI (reference sequence). The trim removed 5 bases at V and 2 bases at J, leaving 10 bases unmatched. The DNA for the CDR3 is TGTGCCAGCAGTCCAACCAGACTAGCGGTAGCCTACGAGCAGTACTTC. Its protein is CASSPTRLAVAYEQYF.

The rearrangement links TRBV7-8 to TRBJ1-5, with D hard to call. From germline, CDR1 is SGHVS and CDR2 FQNEAQ. The CDR3 totals 16 residues. Trimming shortened V by 5 bases and J by 2 bases, and 16 bases separated the two germline ends. CDR3 amino acids: CASSPRALGGNQPQHF. In DNA form, the CDR3 reads TGTGCCAGCAGCCCCCGGGCCTTGGGAGGCAATCAGCCCCAGCATTTT.

DNA of the CDR3: TGTGCCAGCACCCCCCCACTAGCGGGCAAGGGCTACAATGAGCAGTTCTTC. This codes for CASTPPLAGKGYNEQFF. This rearrangement joins TRBV7-9 to TRBJ2-1; 9 nucleotides match TRBD2. Unmatched junction bases numbered 13, after V lost 7 bases and J lost 3 bases. The CDR3 is made up of 17 amino acids. CDR1 and CDR2 from the germline V gene are SEHNR and FQNEAQ (reference sequence).

This clone appeared a few times. The J gene is TRBJ2-7, the V gene TRBV6-5; 13 bases fit TRBD2. The V gene end was trimmed by 6 bases and the J gene end by 6 bases; junction bases not matched to a gene: 8. There are 15 residues in the CDR3. The germline V gene encodes CDR1 MNHEY and CDR2 SVGAGI. CDR3 sequence reads: CASSVTSGGRSEQYF. The CDR3 DNA follows: TGTGCCAGCAGCGTGACTAGCGGGGGGCGGTCCGAGCAGTACTTC.

The V gene is TRBV18, the J gene TRBJ1-1; TRBD1 agrees at 8 bases. The CDR3 length is 15 residues. The junction had 6 bases not matched to a gene; V was cut back by 2 bases and J by 4 bases. Germline V lookup: CDR1 KGHSH, CDR2 LQKENI. The chain's CDR3 is CASSPDQGAITEAFF. As DNA, the CDR3 is TGTGCCAGCTCACCAGATCAGGGGGCTATCACTGAAGCTTTCTTT.

V usage is TRBV5-4 and J usage is TRBJ2-7; TRBD2 aligns across 12 bases. Per germline, CDR1 SGHNT and CDR2 YYREEE (reference sequence). This CDR3 is built from 16 residues. V shed 4 bases and J 7 bases; nucleotides not matched to a gene: 12. CDR3 DNA sequence: TGTGCCAGCAGCCCAGGTGCTAGCGGGAGGGCCTGGGAGCAGTACTTC. This encodes CASSPGASGRAWEQYF.